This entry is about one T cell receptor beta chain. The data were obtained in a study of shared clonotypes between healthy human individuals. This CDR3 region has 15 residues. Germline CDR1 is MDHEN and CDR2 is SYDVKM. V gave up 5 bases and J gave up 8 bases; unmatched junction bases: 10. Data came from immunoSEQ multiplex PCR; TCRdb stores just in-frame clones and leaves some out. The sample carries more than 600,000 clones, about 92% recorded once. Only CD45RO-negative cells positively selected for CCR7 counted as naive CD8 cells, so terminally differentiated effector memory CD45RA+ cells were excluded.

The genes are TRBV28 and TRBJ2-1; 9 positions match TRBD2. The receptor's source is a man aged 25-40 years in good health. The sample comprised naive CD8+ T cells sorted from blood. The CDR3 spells CASSPLAGGLDEQFF. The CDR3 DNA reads TGTGCCAGCAGTCCTCTTGCGGGAGGGCTTGATGAGCAGTTCTTC.